This T cell receptor (beta chain) was documented in a study of shared clonotypes between healthy human individuals. The study, taken as a whole, reports: For sorted subsets, rarefaction showed incomplete sequencing despite large depth. Donors were few, which limited the genetic and exposure-history diversity represented.

Using approximately 200 ng DNA, some 30,000 T cell genomes, the sorted-subset replicate PCRs were run. The method was immunoSEQ multiplex PCR; TCRdb's version includes in-frame clones alone and lacks a portion of them. The sample gives over a million clones, around 82% of which show up once; 0.55% to 0.7% is in the top ten. Within Nashville, Tennessee resided all donors, each a Caucasian adult. This clone was recorded a few times. The antigen remains undetermined. V lost 2 bases and J lost 0; bases outside the gene matches: 13. Germline V gives CDR1 LNHDA, CDR2 SQIVND (reference sequence). This CDR3 region has 19 residues.

This chain connects TRBV19 to TRBJ2-4; TRBD2 aligns across 7 bases. The clonotype was recovered from a man between 18 and 29 years old in good health. Some clones in this sample may be carry-over from other donors' samples. Sequenced: memory CD4+ T cells from PBMCs. Noted subset: CD45RA-negative fraction. In DNA form, the CDR3 reads TGTGCCAGTAGTATAAAAGGTCGGCTAGCGGACCTAGCCAAAAACATTCAGTACTTC. This translates into CASSIKGRLADLAKNIQYF.